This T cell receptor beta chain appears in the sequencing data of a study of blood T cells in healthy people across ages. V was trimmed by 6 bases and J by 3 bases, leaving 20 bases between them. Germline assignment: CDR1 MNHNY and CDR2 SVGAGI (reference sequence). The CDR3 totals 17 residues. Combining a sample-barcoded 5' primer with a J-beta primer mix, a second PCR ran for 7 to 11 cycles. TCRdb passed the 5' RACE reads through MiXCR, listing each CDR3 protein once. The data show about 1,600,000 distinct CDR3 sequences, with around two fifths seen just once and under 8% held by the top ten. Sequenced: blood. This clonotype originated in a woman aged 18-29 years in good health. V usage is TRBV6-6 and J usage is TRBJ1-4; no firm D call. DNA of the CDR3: TGTGCCAGCAGCACTGGAGGCCTCCTCGGGGCTAATGAAAAACTGTTTTTT. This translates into CASSTGGLLGANEKLFF.